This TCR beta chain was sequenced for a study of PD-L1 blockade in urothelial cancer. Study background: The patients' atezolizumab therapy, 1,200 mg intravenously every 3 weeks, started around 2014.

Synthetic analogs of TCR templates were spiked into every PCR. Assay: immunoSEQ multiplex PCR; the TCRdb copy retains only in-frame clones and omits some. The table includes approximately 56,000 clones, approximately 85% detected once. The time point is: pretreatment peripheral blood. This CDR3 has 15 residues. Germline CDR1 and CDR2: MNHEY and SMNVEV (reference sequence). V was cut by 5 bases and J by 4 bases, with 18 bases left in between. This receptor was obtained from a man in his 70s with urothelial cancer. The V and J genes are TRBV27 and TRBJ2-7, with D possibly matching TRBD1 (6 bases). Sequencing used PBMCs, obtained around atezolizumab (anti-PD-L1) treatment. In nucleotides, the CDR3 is TGTGCCAGCAGTCCCCACTCGACAGGCCGATACGAGCAGTACTTC. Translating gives CASSPHSTGRYEQYF.